The clone carrying this T cell receptor beta chain appeared many times. Its antigen is still unknown. TCRdb analysed the 5' RACE reads with MiXCR anew, one entry per CDR3 protein. The sample contains approximately 350,000 distinct CDR3 sequences, roughly 14% of which appear only once. This entry belongs to a study of T-cell memory formation after mild COVID-19. At the level of the study: TCR clusters were largely donor specific.

Findings of the study overall: Day 15 to 85 contracting clones showed balanced CD4/CD8; later expanders leaned CD4+. Among contracting clones, CD4+ were mainly CM/EM and CD8+ enriched in EMRA.

CDR3 length equals 12 residues. CDR1 is DFQATT, CDR2 SNEGSKA, per germline (reference sequence). Trimming cost V 0 bases and J 4 bases, with 6 bases left between them. V usage is TRBV20-1 and J usage is TRBJ1-1; D gene ambiguous. The TCR comes from a man in his late teens or twenties who had mild COVID-19 (a few samples of this study predate the infection). Cell type and time point are not known. The sample taken for sequencing was PBMCs or a T cell subset sorted from them (not recorded which). The CDR3: CSAREGPTEAFF. The CDR3 DNA reads as TGCAGTGCTAGAGAGGGTCCCACTGAAGCTTTCTTT.